These 17 T cell receptor beta chains were all obtained from the same sample, sequenced in a study of blood T cell repertoires in COVID-19. Method: immunoSEQ multiplex PCR; TCRdb's copy keeps in-frame clones and lacks some. The data hold some 200,000 clones, with 81% observed a single time. The sample comprised peripheral blood. The source is a middle-aged woman with COVID-19, enrolled during active disease.

The chain combines TRBV11-2 with TRBJ1-6; 9 bases are a match to TRBD1. The V gene's germline CDR1 is SGHAT and CDR2 FQNNGV. The CDR3 consists of 16 residues. Unmatched junction bases numbered 12, after V lost 1 base and J lost 14 bases. The CDR3 coding sequence is TGTGCCAGCAGCTTAGCCCCAGGCCGTACAGGGGGCACCCTCCACTTT. Residues: CASSLAPGRTGGTLHF.

The V call is TRBV2, the J call TRBJ1-2, with 7 positions matching TRBD1. This CDR3 comprises 14 residues. V dropped 5 bases and J dropped 3; count of bases not matched to a gene: 6. Germline assignment: CDR1 SNHLY and CDR2 FYNNEI. CDR3 nucleotide sequence: TGTGCCAGCAGTAAGGGACAGACAGACTATGGCTACACCTTC. Translated, it gives CASSKGQTDYGYTF.

The gene calls are TRBV7-2 and TRBJ1-5; a possible D gene is TRBD1 (6 bases). Germline V lookup: CDR1 SGHTA, CDR2 FQGNSA. The V end lost 1 base, the J end lost 1 base, and 8 bases lay between the germline ends. This CDR3 has 15 amino acids. In DNA, the CDR3 is TGTGCCAGCAGCTTAGGGGGGCAGAGCAATCAGCCCCAGCATTTT. Translating it yields CASSLGGQSNQPQHF.

The rearrangement uses TRBV7-9 and TRBJ1-4, with TRBD1 as a possible D gene (6 bases). CDR3 length equals 15 residues. From germline, CDR1 is SEHNR and CDR2 FQNEAQ (reference sequence). V dropped 0 bases and J dropped 8 bases, with 13 bases sitting between them. For the CDR3, the DNA is TGTGCCAGCAGCTTAGCGGCAGGGGTCAACGAAAAACTGTTTTTT. Its protein product is CASSLAAGVNEKLFF. Full variable domain (rest looked up from reference TRBV7-9 and TRBJ1-4): DTGVSQNPRHKITKRGQNVTFRCDPISEHNRLYWYRQTLGQGPEFLTYFQNEAQLEKSRLLSDRFSAERPKGSFSTLEIQRTEQGDSAMYLCASSLAAGVNEKLFFGSGTQLSVL.

A few counts support this clone. The gene calls are TRBV9 and TRBJ2-7; the D gene is possibly TRBD1 (6 bases). V lost 4 bases and J lost 2, with 13 bases in between. Germline CDR1 and CDR2: SGDLS and YYNGEE. The CDR3 loop spans 14 amino acids. The CDR3 loop reads CASSPQTGTYEQYF. In DNA form, the CDR3 reads TGTGCCAGCAGCCCTCAGACAGGAACCTACGAGCAGTACTTC. Full variable domain (missing parts from reference TRBV9 and TRBJ2-7): DSGVTQTPKHLITATGQRVTLRCSPRSGDLSVYWYQQSLDQGLQFLIQYYNGEERAKGNILERFSAQQFPDLHSELNLSSLELGDSALYFCASSPQTGTYEQYFGPGTRLTVT.

This clone showed up just a few times. This sequence joins TRBV9 and TRBJ2-2, with D uncertain. Germline V CDR1 and CDR2: SGDLS, YYNGEE. This CDR3 comprises 16 residues. The V gene lost 0 bases and the J gene lost 3 bases, with 12 bases spanning the gap. The CDR3 spells CASSVVQSADTGELFF. CDR3 DNA sequence: TGTGCCAGCAGCGTAGTCCAGTCCGCTGACACCGGGGAGCTGTTTTTT. The entire variable domain, with the rest obtained from reference TRBV9 and TRBJ2-2, is as follows: DSGVTQTPKHLITATGQRVTLRCSPRSGDLSVYWYQQSLDQGLQFLIQYYNGEERAKGNILERFSAQQFPDLHSELNLSSLELGDSALYFCASSVVQSADTGELFFGEGSRLTVL.

This clone was recorded a few times. Here the CDR3 reads CASSFIQGSDEQYV. The CDR3 DNA reads TGTGCCAGCAGCTTTATTCAGGGATCGGACGAGCAGTACGTC. V gene TRBV7-9 combines with J gene TRBJ2-7, with D possibly being TRBD1 (5 bases). The CDR3 is 14 residues long. Trimming took off 3 bases at V and 5 bases at J, with 14 bases between the two ends. From germline, CDR1 is SEHNR and CDR2 FQNEAQ (reference sequence).

CDR3 residues: CASSRKGLVSSYEQYF. The CDR3 DNA reads as TGTGCCAGCAGCCGTAAGGGACTAGTCTCCTCCTACGAGCAGTACTTC. J is TRBJ2-7 and V is TRBV14; 8 bases agree with TRBD2. This CDR3 contains 16 residues. Germline assignment: CDR1 SGHDN and CDR2 FVKESK. V shed 4 bases and J 0 bases; nucleotides not matched to a gene: 8.

V and J are TRBV21-1 and TRBJ2-7; the table gives TRBD2 as D, unverified against the DNA. TRBV21-1 is labeled a pseudogene. The CDR3 consists of 13 residues. CDR3 sequence reads: CASSTDGGEEQYV. The DNA of the CDR3 is TGTGCCAGCAGCACCGACGGGGGGGAAGAGCAGTACGTC.

J is TRBJ1-2 and V is TRBV7-8; possibly TRBD1 for D (6 bases). V was trimmed by 6 bases and J by 9 bases, leaving 14 bases between them. CDR3 length: 12 amino acids. Per the germline V gene, CDR1 is SGHVS and CDR2 is FQNEAQ. The CDR3 DNA follows: TGTGCCAGCAGTCACTACAGGGAGCGCTACACCTTC. Protein product: CASSHYRERYTF.

This clone has just one count. The chain links TRBV28 to TRBJ2-7, with 9 bases matching TRBD2. Germline trimming cut 7 bases from V and 2 bases from J; bases unmatched to any gene: 6. Germline CDR1 and CDR2: MDHEN and SYDVKM. The CDR3 runs 14 residues. The CDR3 DNA reads TGTGCCAGCATCGCGACTAGCGGACCCTACGAGCAGTACTTC. Residues: CASIATSGPYEQYF.

In this sample, this clone turned up a few times. CDR3 nucleotides: TGTGCCAGCAGCTTCGACCATAGCGGCCCCTCCTACGAGCAGTACTTC. It codes for CASSFDHSGPSYEQYF. V usage is TRBV5-5 and J usage is TRBJ2-7; D might be TRBD2 (6 bases). V gave up 2 bases and J gave up 0 bases, with 15 bases separating them. CDR1 SGHKS and CDR2 YYEKEE come from the germline V gene (reference sequence). The CDR3 covers 16 residues.

A note on this clone: Sequence at one end of the junction differs from germline and may be a read error. The chain links TRBV15 to TRBJ2-2, with TRBD1 matching 7 bases. Germline CDR1 is LNHNV and CDR2 is YYDKDF (reference sequence). CDR3 size: 9 residues. The CDR3 nucleotides read TGTGACACCCCAGGGGGGCTGTTTTTT. It translates to CDTPGGLFF.

This clone has only one observation. This chain joins TRBV27 and TRBJ2-2, with 12 positions matching TRBD2. The V gene's germline CDR1 is MNHEY and CDR2 SMNVEV (reference sequence). V was clipped by 6 bases and J by 4 bases; unmatched bases: 3. This CDR3 region has 15 residues. Here the CDR3 reads CASRRLAGVTGELFF. In DNA form, the CDR3 reads TGTGCCAGCAGAAGACTAGCGGGAGTCACCGGGGAGCTGTTTTTT.

V and J are TRBV15 and TRBJ1-2, with no clear D. The CDR3 length is 11 residues. CDR1 is LNHNV, CDR2 YYDKDF, per germline (reference sequence). V was pared by 0 bases and J by 8 bases, with 4 bases between. CDR3 DNA: TGTGCCACCAGCAGAGACTCGGGCTACACCTTC. Its translation: CATSRDSGYTF.

This sequence joins TRBV12-3 or TRBV12-4 and TRBJ1-1, with D perhaps matching TRBD1 (5 bases). With 3 bases removed from V and 6 bases from J, the gap between germline ends came to 11 bases. The CDR3 is 13 residues long. In nucleotides, the CDR3 is TGTGCCAGCAGTTTGGGGGAGGTCCCTGAAGCTTTCTTT. This encodes CASSLGEVPEAFF.

This chain links TRBV29-1 with TRBJ2-5; 9 bases map to TRBD1. Germline lookup yields CDR1 SQVTM and CDR2 ANQGSEA. J gave up 5 bases and V 4 bases, and 11 bases lay outside the gene matches. The CDR3 contains 15 residues. The CDR3 nucleotides read TGCAGCGTTGGGCTAAGGACAGGGGCCGGGGAGACCCAGTACTTC. Translation: CSVGLRTGAGETQYF.